This T cell receptor beta chain originates from a study of blood T cell repertoires in COVID-19. Participants, about 18 to 90 years old, spanned fewer than 30 US areas. Grouping used clinical history reported by participants in a survey and questionnaire. The length of the CDR3 is 14 residues. CDR1 is KGHDR and CDR2 is SFDVKD in the germline V gene. The V segment lost 9 bases and the J segment 4 bases; nucleotides outside the gene matches: 8. Original processing methods: Amplification from reference gene primers served as the basis for estimated nucleated cell counts. Libraries were prepared by immunoSEQ multiplex PCR; TCRdb keeps only in-frame clonotypes and omits some of them. V and J calls and clone size are as listed in that table; D and trimming were resolved from the DNA. The profile shows more than 350,000 clones, roughly 89% of them singletons.

The rearrangement joins TRBV24-1 to TRBJ2-1, with 7 bases identical to TRBD2. The source material was PBMCs or T cells enriched from blood (not recorded which). The TCR comes from a woman aged 45 to 65 who had recovered from COVID-19. CDR3 sequence reads: CATEETGGYNEQFF. The CDR3 DNA is TGTGCCACCGAAGAGACGGGGGGTTACAATGAGCAGTTCTTC.